A single sample gave rise to the 13 T cell receptor beta chains below, sequenced in a study of graft-versus-host responses after intestinal transplantation. The method was immunoSEQ multiplex PCR; TCRdb's version includes in-frame clones alone and lacks a portion of them. The sample has tens of thousands of clones, about 95% seen once. The antigens these receptors bind are not known. The sequences come from unstimulated CD8+ T cells sorted from spleen or lymph node cells, collected before transplant. The receptors derive from a human donor who was the organ donor for an intestinal transplant.

CDR3 loop: CASRTTGDAYEQYF. The CDR3, as DNA: TGTGCCAGCAGGACCACAGGGGACGCCTACGAGCAGTACTTC. The V and J genes are TRBV7-9 and TRBJ2-7; 7 positions match TRBD1. The germline V gene encodes CDR1 SEHNR and CDR2 FQNEAQ (reference sequence). V gave up 6 bases and J gave up 2 bases; unmatched junction bases: 7. The CDR3 covers 14 residues.

The chain recombines TRBV4-2 with TRBJ1-6; 8 bases fit TRBD1. From germline, CDR1 is LGHNA and CDR2 YNFKEQ. This CDR3 spans 17 amino acids. J lost 9 bases, V lost 3 bases, and 13 bases had no gene match. CDR3 sequence reads: CASSQGPQGEVTSPLHF. The CDR3 nucleotides read TGTGCCAGCAGCCAGGGACCACAGGGGGAAGTGACTTCACCCCTCCACTTT.

The genes are TRBV10-2 and TRBJ2-1; D gene unclear. The germline CDR1 and CDR2 sequences are WSHSY and SAAADI. V lost 7 bases and J lost 8, with 21 bases in between. The CDR3 has 15 amino acids. CDR3 nucleotide sequence: TGCGCCAGCAACCTTTTTTTACTCTCGAGCCATGAGCAGTTCTTC. This translates into CASNLFLLSSHEQFF.

The chain employs TRBV29-1 and TRBJ2-7; 12 bases fit TRBD2. Germline V gene data show CDR1 as SQVTM and CDR2 as ANQGSEA. V lost 6 bases, J lost 0 bases, and 6 bases stayed unmatched. CDR3 length: 15 amino acids. CDR3: CSVWTSGESSYEQYF. The CDR3 DNA reads TGCAGCGTCTGGACTAGCGGGGAGAGCTCCTACGAGCAGTACTTC.

This chain connects TRBV5-8 to TRBJ1-6; TRBD1 matches 9 bases. V was pared by 4 bases and J by 7 bases, with 9 bases of the junction left unmatched. Germline V gives CDR1 SGHTS, CDR2 YDEGEE. The CDR3 runs to 16 residues. CDR3 sequence: CASSTLPGTGNSPLHF. In DNA, the CDR3 is TGTGCCAGCAGCACGCTTCCCGGGACAGGGAATTCACCCCTCCACTTT.

The count of this clone is one. The V gene is TRBV7-9, the J gene TRBJ2-1; 8 bases agree with TRBD2. Germline CDR1 is SEHNR and CDR2 is FQNEAQ (reference sequence). The CDR3 is 16 amino acids. The V segment lost 0 bases and the J segment 7 bases; nucleotides outside the gene matches: 8. The CDR3 here is CASSLAASGPGNEQFF. The CDR3 bases are TGTGCCAGCAGCTTAGCGGCTAGCGGGCCCGGGAATGAGCAGTTCTTC.

This clone has a single count. This sequence joins TRBV30 and TRBJ2-7; 9 bases map to TRBD1. The V segment lost 1 base and the J segment 4 bases; nucleotides outside the gene matches: 2. Germline lookup yields CDR1 GTSNPN and CDR2 SVGIG (reference sequence). This CDR3 region has 13 residues. CDR3 nucleotide sequence: TGTGCCTGGAGTGCGGGGACAGGGTACGAGCAGTACTTC. Its translation is CAWSAGTGYEQYF.

V is TRBV23-1 and J is TRBJ1-3; possible D gene TRBD1, 5 bases. TRBV23-1 is an ORF, with its function uncertain. The CDR3 totals 16 residues. Trimming stripped 0 bases from V and 1 base from J, with 10 bases between. For the CDR3, the DNA is TGCGCCAGCAGTCAATCGATAGGGGCTTCTGGAAACACCATATATTTT. Protein: CASSQSIGASGNTIYF.

The rearrangement joins TRBV28 to TRBJ2-3; 8 bases line up with TRBD2. With V trimmed by 6 bases and J by 6 bases, 8 bases remained unmatched. CDR1 and CDR2 from the germline V gene are MDHEN and SYDVKM. CDR3 length: 14 amino acids. The CDR3 loop is CASSLGLVSDTQYF. DNA for the CDR3: TGTGCCAGCAGCCTGGGACTAGTCTCCGATACGCAGTATTTT.

J is TRBJ1-1 and V is TRBV7-2; 8 bases are a match to TRBD1. The V gene end was trimmed by 5 bases and the J gene end by 1 base; junction bases not matched to a gene: 3. Germline V lookup: CDR1 SGHTA, CDR2 FQGNSA. The CDR3 loop spans 14 amino acids. The CDR3 bases are TGTGCCAGCAGCCCTCAGGGGGCGAACACTGAAGCTTTCTTT. Translation: CASSPQGANTEAFF.

The chain is built from TRBV7-9 and TRBJ2-5; 10 bases are a match to TRBD1. Germline values: CDR1 SEHNR, CDR2 FQNEAQ (reference sequence). V gave up 4 bases and J gave up 5 bases; unmatched junction bases: 19. The CDR3 length is 19 residues. The DNA of the CDR3 is TGTGCCAGCAGCTCATATTTCGGGGGACAGGGGTACCAGGGCGAGACCCAGTACTTC. Residues: CASSSYFGGQGYQGETQYF.

For this clone: The sample contains more than one DNA sequence encoding this CDR3. The chain joins TRBV4-1 to TRBJ1-1, with D possibly matching TRBD1 (6 bases). Germline assignment: CDR1 MGHRA and CDR2 YSYEKL. Trimming cost V 1 base and J 8 bases, with 11 bases left between them. The CDR3 is 13 amino acids. This CDR3 reads CASSQGRGTEAFF. The CDR3 nucleotides are TGCGCCAGCAGCCAAGGGCGCGGGACAGAAGCTTTCTTT.

Points on this clone: A junction boundary mismatches the germline segment, possibly from a read error. This chain uses TRBV10-3 with TRBJ1-5, with D possibly TRBD1 on 6 matching bases. The CDR3 totals 14 residues. The germline CDR1 and CDR2 sequences are ENHRY and SYGVKD. CDR3 nucleotide sequence: TGTGCCATCAGCAGGGGATCCCTCAATGAGCCCCAGCATTTT. Translating it yields CAISRGSLNEPQHF.